Presented here are 11 T cell receptor beta chains from one specimen sequenced in a study of cytomegalovirus exposure and HLA in healthy donors. The PCR used 60 Vbeta and 13 Jbeta primers. Here immunoSEQ multiplex PCR was the method, and the copy in TCRdb shows in-frame clones only, minus some. This sample carries approximately 150,000 clones, 87% of them seen once, and the ten largest clones take around 0.93%. Material for sequencing was PBMCs. Every receptor here comes from a woman in her 30s in good health and CMV-seronegative.

This clone was counted between two and nine times. The gene calls are TRBV2 and TRBJ1-1; no definite D call. Germline V gene lookup returns CDR1 SNHLY and CDR2 FYNNEI. The CDR3 is 12 residues long. The V gene lost 5 bases and the J gene lost 1 base, with 5 bases spanning the gap. Written as DNA, the CDR3 is TGTGCCAGCAGTCGGTGGAACACTGAAGCTTTCTTT. Its translation: CASSRWNTEAFF.

This clone was observed a single time. The chain recombines TRBV2 with TRBJ2-1; 11 bases agree with TRBD2. After removal of 7 bases from V and 7 bases from J, the junction contained 12 bases not matched to a gene. This CDR3 contains 16 residues. Germline V gene sequence: CDR1 SNHLY, CDR2 FYNNEI. CDR3 amino acids: CASTEVAGGPGNEQFF. The CDR3 coding sequence is TGTGCCAGCACAGAGGTAGCGGGAGGGCCTGGGAATGAGCAGTTCTTC.

The rearrangement joins TRBV5-1 to TRBJ1-1; D possibly corresponds to TRBD1 (6 bases). The CDR3 contains 16 residues. Trimming took off 6 bases at V and 1 base at J, with 19 bases between the two ends. Germline-derived CDR1 and CDR2 are SGHRS and YFSETQ. This CDR3 reads CASKRRGGAWNTEAFF. CDR3 coding DNA: TGCGCCAGCAAGAGAAGGGGGGGCGCGTGGAACACTGAAGCTTTCTTT.

The gene calls are TRBV6-1 and TRBJ1-1; D may be TRBD1 (6 bases). Germline V gives CDR1 MNHNS, CDR2 SASEGT. Trimming removed 4 bases from V and 6 bases from J, with 12 bases in between. This CDR3 comprises 13 residues. In DNA form, the CDR3 reads TGTGCCAGCAGTGTGAAGGGGGGGGCTGAAGCTTTCTTT. Amino acids: CASSVKGGAEAFF.

V is TRBV5-1 and J is TRBJ2-3; D gene unclear. This CDR3 spans 12 amino acids. Between the trimmed V and J ends, which lost 1 base and 8 bases, there was a span of 8 bases. Germline V gene sequence: CDR1 SGHRS, CDR2 YFSETQ. The CDR3 bases are TGCGCCAGCAGCTTGCCCCCAGGTACGCAGTATTTT. Translating gives CASSLPPGTQYF.

This chain uses TRBV28 with TRBJ1-3; D is possibly TRBD1 (6 bases). Germline V gives CDR1 MDHEN, CDR2 SYDVKM. The V and J ends lost 6 bases and 0 bases respectively, with 12 bases between them. The CDR3 contains 15 residues. In DNA form, the CDR3 reads TGTGCCAGCAGCTACGGGGACAACTCTGGAAACACCATATATTTT. Amino acid sequence: CASSYGDNSGNTIYF.

The chain joins TRBV19 to TRBJ2-3; D perhaps matches TRBD1 (6 bases). Trimming shortened V by 6 bases and J by 4 bases, and 17 bases separated the two germline ends. Germline loops: CDR1 LNHDA, CDR2 SQIVND (reference sequence). CDR3 length: 15 amino acids. The CDR3 DNA follows: TGTGCCAGTAGCCCTTGGGGGCTGAATGCAGATACGCAGTATTTT. Translation gives CASSPWGLNADTQYF.

The rearrangement joins TRBV7-3 to TRBJ2-7; D remains unclear. V was trimmed by 1 base and J by 3 bases, leaving 7 bases between them. Germline V gene sequence: CDR1 SGHTA, CDR2 FQGTGA. The CDR3 length is 13 residues. The CDR3 sequence is CASSLNTNYEQYF. CDR3 nucleotide sequence: TGTGCCAGCAGCTTAAACACAAACTACGAGCAGTACTTC.

The chain links TRBV11-2 to TRBJ1-5; D not resolved. Germline lookup yields CDR1 SGHAT and CDR2 FQNNGV. CDR3 length: 14 residues. With 1 base removed from V and 6 bases from J, the gap between germline ends came to 10 bases. CDR3 nucleotide sequence: TGTGCCAGCAGCTTAGCGCCCAGCGGTCAGCCCCAGCATTTT. It specifies CASSLAPSGQPQHF. The whole variable domain, remainder taken from reference TRBV11-2 and TRBJ1-5, is EAGVAQSPRYKIIEKRQSVAFWCNPISGHATLYWYQQILGQGPKLLIQFQNNGVVDDSQLPKDRFSAERLKGVDSTLKIQPAKLEDSAVYLCASSLAPSGQPQHFGDGTRLSIL.

The rearrangement joins TRBV11-2 to TRBJ1-1, with D unclear. V shed 4 bases and J shed 6 bases, with 9 bases lying between them. There are 12 residues in the CDR3. Germline V gene sequence: CDR1 SGHAT, CDR2 FQNNGV. The CDR3 loop is CASSSPLAEAFF. DNA for the CDR3: TGTGCCAGCAGCTCCCCTTTAGCTGAAGCTTTCTTT.

The chain links TRBV18 to TRBJ1-1; D may be TRBD1 (6 bases). There are 14 residues in the CDR3. CDR1 is KGHSH and CDR2 is LQKENI in the germline V gene. V dropped 3 bases and J dropped 3 bases, with 11 bases sitting between them. CDR3 in DNA: TGTGCCAGCTCACCCGGACAGCATTACACTGAAGCTTTCTTT. Protein: CASSPGQHYTEAFF. Using reference TRBV18 and TRBJ1-1 for the parts outside the CDR3, the full variable domain is NAGVMQNPRHLVRRRGQEARLRCSPMKGHSHVYWYRQLPEEGLKFMVYLQKENIIDESGMPKERFSAEFPKEGPSILRIQQVVRGDSAAYFCASSPGQHYTEAFFGQGTRLTVV.